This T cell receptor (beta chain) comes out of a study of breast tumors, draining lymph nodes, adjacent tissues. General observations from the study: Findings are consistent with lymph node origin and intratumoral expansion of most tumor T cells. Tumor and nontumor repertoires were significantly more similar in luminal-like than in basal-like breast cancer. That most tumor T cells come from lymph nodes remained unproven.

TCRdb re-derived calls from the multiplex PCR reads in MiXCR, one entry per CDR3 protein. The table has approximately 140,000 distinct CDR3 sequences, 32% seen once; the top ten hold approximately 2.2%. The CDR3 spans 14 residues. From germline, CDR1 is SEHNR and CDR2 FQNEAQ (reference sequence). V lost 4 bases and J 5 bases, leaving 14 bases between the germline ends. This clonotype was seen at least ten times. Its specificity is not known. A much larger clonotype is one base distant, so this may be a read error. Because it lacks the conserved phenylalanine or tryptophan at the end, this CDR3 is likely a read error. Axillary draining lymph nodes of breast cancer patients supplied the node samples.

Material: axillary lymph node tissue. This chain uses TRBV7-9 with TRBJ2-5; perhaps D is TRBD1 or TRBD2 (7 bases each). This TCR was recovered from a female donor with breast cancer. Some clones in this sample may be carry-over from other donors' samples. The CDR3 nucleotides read TGTGCCAGCAGCTCAGCGGGACAGCTGGAGACCCAGTACCTC. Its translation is CASSSAGQLETQYL.